The 19 T cell receptor beta chains listed next were all sequenced from one sample in a study of T cell repertoires in cytomegalovirus infection. TCRdb re-analysed the reads in MiXCR, keeping a single row per CDR3 protein. This sample yields roughly 800,000 distinct CDR3 sequences, of which roughly 29% are seen a single time; 13% belongs to the top ten. The antigens of these receptors remain unknown. This specimen was cultured CD8+ T cells from PBMCs, taken from culture after CMV antigen stimulation. Every receptor here comes from a human donor in good health (CMV status not recorded). Some clones in this sample may be carry-over from other donors' samples.

This sequence joins TRBV15 and TRBJ1-2, with D tentatively TRBD1 (6 bases). Germline V gives CDR1 LNHNV, CDR2 YYDKDF (reference sequence). The CDR3 has 18 amino acids. Trimming left V 4 bases short and J 0 bases short, with 21 bases between. In nucleotides, the CDR3 is TGTGCCACCAGCATCCCAACAGCGGGGGACAAATCTAACTATGGCTACACCTTC. It translates to CATSIPTAGDKSNYGYTF.

V gene TRBV9 combines with J gene TRBJ2-5; D perhaps matches TRBD1 (6 bases). Germline-derived CDR1 and CDR2 are SGDLS and YYNGEE. With 3 bases removed from V and 5 bases from J, the gap between germline ends came to 11 bases. The CDR3 has 13 residues. The CDR3 protein is CASSGFQGETQYF. As DNA, the CDR3 is TGTGCCAGCAGCGGTTTCCAGGGGGAGACCCAGTACTTC. The full variable domain, completed using reference TRBV9 and TRBJ2-5, is DSGVTQTPKHLITATGQRVTLRCSPRSGDLSVYWYQQSLDQGLQFLIQYYNGEERAKGNILERFSAQQFPDLHSELNLSSLELGDSALYFCASSGFQGETQYFGPGTRLLVL.

This clonotype was seen repeatedly, ten times or more. The CDR3 coding sequence is TGTGCCAGCATCCTATGGGGTTCGAGGGGCAAAAACATTCAGTACTTC. Translated: CASILWGSRGKNIQYF. The V gene is TRBV6-1, the J gene TRBJ2-4; D may be TRBD1 or TRBD2 (5 bases each). Germline CDR1 MNHNS, CDR2 SASEGT. This CDR3 has 16 residues. V lost 7 bases and J 3 bases, leaving 19 bases between the germline ends.

J is TRBJ2-1 and V is TRBV19; 9 bases map to TRBD1. The CDR3 has 17 residues. The ends lost 7 bases at V and 1 base at J; junction bases unmatched: 11. Germline V gene lookup returns CDR1 LNHDA and CDR2 SQIVND (reference sequence). CDR3 DNA: TGTGCCAGTACCCCTCCACCCGACAGGGGGTCCTACAATGAGCAGTTCTTC. It translates to CASTPPPDRGSYNEQFF.

The J gene is TRBJ1-3, the V gene TRBV4-2, with D uncertain. The CDR3 is 17 residues long. Germline values: CDR1 LGHNA, CDR2 YNFKEQ. The V end lost 0 bases, the J end lost 3 bases, and 15 bases lay between the germline ends. Here the CDR3 reads CASSQDSDLWSGNTIYF. The CDR3 nucleotides are TGTGCCAGCAGCCAAGATAGTGACCTATGGAGTGGAAACACCATATATTTT.

This clonotype showed up just a few times. The V and J genes are TRBV7-6 and TRBJ2-3, with D tentatively TRBD2 (7 bases). The CDR3 is 13 amino acids. Looked up from germline, CDR1 is SGHVS and CDR2 is FNYEAQ. Trimming removed 6 bases at V and 3 bases at J, with 10 bases between. The DNA for the CDR3 is TGTGCCAGCAGAGGGGGGGCTACAGATACGCAGTATTTT. This codes for CASRGGATDTQYF. Filled out from reference TRBV7-6 and TRBJ2-3, the complete variable domain reads GAGVSQSPRYKVTKRGQDVALRCDPISGHVSLYWYRQALGQGPEFLTYFNYEAQQDKSGLPNDRFSAERPEGSISTLTIQRTEQRDSAMYRCASRGGATDTQYFGPGTRLTVL.

V usage is TRBV13 and J usage is TRBJ2-4, with TRBD2 matching 13 bases. CDR1 PRHDT and CDR2 FYEKMQ come from the germline V gene (reference sequence). The CDR3 length is 16 residues. V shed 4 bases, J shed 8 bases, and the junction held 8 bases outside the gene matches. CDR3 sequence: CASSSPGTSGEYIQYF. CDR3 sequence (DNA): TGTGCCAGCAGCTCTCCCGGGACTAGCGGGGAGTACATTCAGTACTTC.

This clonotype was seen at least ten times. This chain links TRBV7-8 with TRBJ2-1, with D unresolved. The germline V gene encodes CDR1 SGHVS and CDR2 FQNEAQ. The CDR3 length is 17 residues. Trimming pared 5 bases from V and 0 bases from J, leaving 17 bases between. CDR3 sequence (DNA): TGTGCCAGCAGCCCCGTAGAGGCTGCGAGCTCCTACAATGAGCAGTTCTTC. Amino acids: CASSPVEAASSYNEQFF.

The chain carries TRBV3-1 and TRBJ1-2; TRBD1 matches at 8 bases. This CDR3 is 14 amino acids long. CDR1 is LGHDT, CDR2 YNNKEL, per germline (reference sequence). Trimming took 3 bases from V and 6 from J; bases not matched to a gene: 6. Here the CDR3 reads CASSHPDRENGYTF. CDR3 sequence (DNA): TGTGCCAGCAGCCACCCGGACAGGGAGAATGGCTACACCTTC. The whole variable domain, filled in from reference TRBV3-1 and TRBJ1-2, reads DTAVSQTPKYLVTQMGNDKSIKCEQNLGHDTMYWYKQDSKKFLKIMFSYNNKELIINETVPNRFSPKSPDKAHLNLHINSLELGDSAVYFCASSHPDRENGYTFGSGTRLTVV.

The V call is TRBV9, the J call TRBJ2-2; TRBD2 matches at 8 bases. The CDR3 has 15 residues. Trimming cost V 3 bases and J 4 bases; bases outside gene matches: 5. The germline gives CDR1 SGDLS, CDR2 YYNGEE. This CDR3 is CASSAGGAATGELFF. CDR3 coding DNA: TGTGCCAGCAGCGCCGGGGGGGCGGCCACCGGGGAGCTGTTTTTT. Filled out from reference TRBV9 and TRBJ2-2, the complete variable domain reads DSGVTQTPKHLITATGQRVTLRCSPRSGDLSVYWYQQSLDQGLQFLIQYYNGEERAKGNILERFSAQQFPDLHSELNLSSLELGDSALYFCASSAGGAATGELFFGEGSRLTVL.

The chain joins TRBV5-5 to TRBJ2-6; D may correspond to TRBD1 or TRBD2 (5 bases each). Germline V gives CDR1 SGHKS, CDR2 YYEKEE (reference sequence). The CDR3 spans 16 residues. The V and J ends lost 0 bases and 0 bases respectively, with 7 bases between them. The DNA for the CDR3 is TGTGCCAGCAGCTTGGGGGGGATCTCTGGGGCCAACGTCCTGACTTTC. This gives the protein CASSLGGISGANVLTF.

V and J are TRBV29-1 and TRBJ1-2; D gene uncertain. The CDR3 has 12 residues. Trimming left V 0 bases short and J 6 bases short, with 8 bases between. Germline values: CDR1 SQVTM, CDR2 ANQGSEA. The CDR3 spells CSVEERKDGYTF. The CDR3 bases are TGCAGCGTTGAAGAGCGCAAGGATGGCTACACCTTC.

This clonotype was found many times. This chain connects TRBV7-3 to TRBJ2-5; 9 bases line up with TRBD1. There are 15 residues in the CDR3. V lost 4 bases to trimming and J lost 1 base; unmatched junction nucleotides: 4. CDR1 is SGHTA and CDR2 is FQGTGA in the germline V gene. In DNA, the CDR3 is TGTGCCAGCAGCTCAACAGGGGGCCTCCAAGAGACCCAGTACTTC. Its translation is CASSSTGGLQETQYF. Based on the CDR3 plus reference TRBV7-3 and TRBJ2-5, the full variable domain is GAGVSQTPSNKVTEKGKYVELRCDPISGHTALYWYRQSLGQGPEFLIYFQGTGAADDSGLPNDRFFAVRPEGSVSTLKIQRTERGDSAVYLCASSSTGGLQETQYFGPGTRLLVL.

This rearrangement joins TRBV7-9 to TRBJ1-4; 7 bases are shared with TRBD1. With 5 bases clipped from V and 0 bases from J, the junction kept 9 bases outside the gene matches. Germline V gives CDR1 SEHNR, CDR2 FQNEAQ (reference sequence). The CDR3 totals 17 residues. CDR3 nucleotide sequence: TGTGCCAGCAGCGACGGGACAGTGCCGCCAACTAATGAAAAACTGTTTTTT. It specifies CASSDGTVPPTNEKLFF.

This clonotype was seen more than once but under ten times. The chain links TRBV11-2 to TRBJ1-2; D call uncertain. Deletions cut 0 bases from V and 0 bases from J, with 20 bases between. Per germline, CDR1 SGHAT and CDR2 FQNNGV. CDR3 length equals 19 residues. Written as DNA, the CDR3 is TGTGCCAGCAGCTTAGATGCGACCCCGGACCAACCGTCTAACTATGGCTACACCTTC. It yields the protein CASSLDATPDQPSNYGYTF. The full variable domain, in which reference TRBV11-2 and TRBJ1-2 provide the parts outside the CDR3, is EAGVAQSPRYKIIEKRQSVAFWCNPISGHATLYWYQQILGQGPKLLIQFQNNGVVDDSQLPKDRFSAERLKGVDSTLKIQPAKLEDSAVYLCASSLDATPDQPSNYGYTFGSGTRLTVV.

This clonotype was detected only a few times. V gene TRBV7-2 combines with J gene TRBJ1-3; 8 nucleotides line up with TRBD1. This CDR3 contains 24 residues. CDR1 and CDR2 (germline): SGHTA, FQGNSA. The V segment lost 5 bases and the J segment 0 bases; nucleotides outside the gene matches: 30. DNA of the CDR3: TGTGCCAGCAGCCCGGGGGGTGGTGCTACAGGGGGACTAGCGACCTTCAGCTCTGGAAACACCATATATTTT. It codes for CASSPGGGATGGLATFSSGNTIYF.

The J gene is TRBJ1-1, the V gene TRBV5-1; D is undetermined. The CDR3 contains 16 residues. V was pared by 4 bases and J by 5 bases, with 21 bases between. Germline V gene lookup returns CDR1 SGHRS and CDR2 YFSETQ. The CDR3 loop is CASSLPEGRVGTEAFF. The CDR3 DNA reads as TGCGCCAGCAGCCTCCCGGAGGGTAGGGTTGGAACTGAAGCTTTCTTT. The full variable domain, rest sourced from reference TRBV5-1 and TRBJ1-1, is KAGVTQTPRYLIKTRGQQVTLSCSPISGHRSVSWYQQTPGQGLQFLFEYFSETQRNKGNFPGRFSGRQFSNSRSEMNVSTLELGDSALYLCASSLPEGRVGTEAFFGQGTRLTVV.

This clonotype came up a few times. The chain uses TRBV4-3 and TRBJ2-3, with 9 bases lining up with TRBD1. The V segment lost 4 bases and the J segment 2 bases; nucleotides outside the gene matches: 7. Germline assignment: CDR1 LGHNA and CDR2 YSLEER. The CDR3 is 16 residues long. CDR3 region: CASSRLDRGDTDTQYF. The DNA of the CDR3 is TGCGCCAGCAGCCGACTAGACAGGGGGGACACAGATACGCAGTATTTT.

This clonotype turned up a few times. The chain couples TRBV6-8 to TRBJ2-7; TRBD2 is a possible D gene (5 bases). The CDR3 covers 14 residues. Between the trimmed V and J ends, which lost 6 bases and 3 bases, there was a span of 15 bases. Germline values: CDR1 MNHGY, CDR2 SAAAGT. The CDR3 loop is CASSTSGIGYEQYF. The DNA for the CDR3 is TGTGCCAGCAGCACTTCGGGGATCGGCTACGAGCAGTACTTC.